This T cell receptor beta chain was retrieved from a study of blood T cell repertoires in COVID-19 (TCRdb year 2020). For the wider study: Collaborator samples came from the United States, Italy and Spain and covered acute and convalescent phases of COVID-19. The material from the prospective study consisted of cDNA or gDNA derived from T cells, B-cell-depleted T cells, or PBMCs. The dataset comprised deeply sampled blood TCRbeta repertoires from subjects exposed to, actively infected with, or recovered from COVID-19. A freely available public database, intended as a resource for researchers studying the immune response to SARS-CoV-2, is where the repertoires were released. Samples came from the ongoing ImmuneRACE study (first 160 participants) plus 1,254 subjects from 6 global collaborators. Nearly every sample came with metadata listing a de-identified subject ID, COVID-19 status, age in years and sex. HLA class I and class II types, where available, came from metadata supplied by the sample provider rather than from assay-based typing. Findings and caveats that apply to the study as a whole: How much clinical and demographic metadata was included differed by source and by participant, and the metadata was provided uncurated.

A few counts support this clone. Its antigen is currently not known. Base quality data are lacking; no much larger clone is found one base away. Each collaborating institution followed its own protocols to collect whole blood in K2EDTA tubes. For TCRbeta analysis, collaborators shipped samples as frozen whole blood, isolated PBMCs, or DNA extracted from either of those sample types. TCRbeta CDR3 regions were amplified from genomic DNA using the immunoSEQ Assay, a bias-controlled multiplex PCR. Per the original workflow: Within the assay, amplification of reference gene primers was used to estimate how many nucleated cells each sample contained. To quantify the absolute abundance of each unique TCRbeta CDR3 rearrangement, sequence reads were collapsed and filtered. For each sample, productive Simpson clonality was calculated as the square root of Simpson's diversity index across productive rearrangements. The source is immuneACCESS, and TCRdb retained only in-frame sequences with V and J called. Part of the clones is not carried over; for the studies checked, unresolved V genes explain less than half of this, and the remainder is unexplained. V and J calls and clone size are those listed in that table; D and trimming were worked out from the DNA. This sample comprises some 63,000 clones, 85% of them detected only once. About 16% of the sample lies in the top ten.

Sequenced: peripheral blood. This sequence originates from a human donor in a cohort sampled during active COVID-19.

Here is the DNA: TGTGCCAGCACCAGGGCCACTACAACTAATGAAAAACTGTTTTTT. Its coded protein is CASTRATTTNEKLFF. The V and J segments used are TRBV2 and TRBJ1-4; TRBD1 is perhaps the D gene, given 5 matching bases. The CDR3 contains 15 residues, cysteine and phenylalanine counted. The retained sequence is limited to the CDR3, 45 bases, with the frame set at the first base. V is cut by 7 bases and J by 0 bases, and the space between the germline ends is 12 bases. CDR1 and CDR2 are drawn from the germline V gene: SNHLY, FYNNEI.